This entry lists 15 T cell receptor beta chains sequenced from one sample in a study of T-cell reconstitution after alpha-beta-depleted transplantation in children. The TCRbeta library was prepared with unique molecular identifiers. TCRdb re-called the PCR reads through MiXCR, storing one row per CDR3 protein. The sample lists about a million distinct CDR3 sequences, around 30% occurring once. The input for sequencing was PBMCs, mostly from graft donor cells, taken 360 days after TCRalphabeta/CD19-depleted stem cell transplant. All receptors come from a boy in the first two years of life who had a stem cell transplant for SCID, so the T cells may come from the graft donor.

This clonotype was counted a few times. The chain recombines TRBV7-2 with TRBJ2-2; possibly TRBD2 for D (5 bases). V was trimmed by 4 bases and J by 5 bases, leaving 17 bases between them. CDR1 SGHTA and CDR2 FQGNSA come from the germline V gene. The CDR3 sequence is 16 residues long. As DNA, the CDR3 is TGTGCCAGCAGCTGGACCAACACTAGAGGGACCGGGGAGCTGTTTTTT. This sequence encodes CASSWTNTRGTGELFF.

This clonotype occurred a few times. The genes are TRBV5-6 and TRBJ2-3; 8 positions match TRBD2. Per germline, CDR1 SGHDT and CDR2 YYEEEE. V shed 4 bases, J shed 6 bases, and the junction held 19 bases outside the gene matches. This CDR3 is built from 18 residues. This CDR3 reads CASSPEGSRGEWVDTQYF. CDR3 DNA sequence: TGTGCCAGCAGCCCGGAGGGGTCGCGGGGGGAGTGGGTTGATACGCAGTATTTT.

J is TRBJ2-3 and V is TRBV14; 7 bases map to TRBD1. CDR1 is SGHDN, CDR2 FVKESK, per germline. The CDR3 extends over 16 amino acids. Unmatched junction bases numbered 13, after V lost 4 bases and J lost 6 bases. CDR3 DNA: TGTGCCAGCAGCCTCTTGACAGGGATCCGTCATGATACGCAGTATTTT. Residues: CASSLLTGIRHDTQYF. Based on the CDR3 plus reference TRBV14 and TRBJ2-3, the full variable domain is EAGVTQFPSHSVIEKGQTVTLRCDPISGHDNLYWYRRVMGKEIKFLLHFVKESKQDESGMPNNRFLAERTGGTYSTLKVQPAELEDSGVYFCASSLLTGIRHDTQYFGPGTRLTVL.

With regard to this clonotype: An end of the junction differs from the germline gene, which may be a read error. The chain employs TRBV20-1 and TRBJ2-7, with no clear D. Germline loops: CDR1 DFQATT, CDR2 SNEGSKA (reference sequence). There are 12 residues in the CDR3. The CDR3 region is CSARTPTYGQYF. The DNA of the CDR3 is TGCAGTGCTCGAACTCCAACCTACGGGCAGTACTTC.

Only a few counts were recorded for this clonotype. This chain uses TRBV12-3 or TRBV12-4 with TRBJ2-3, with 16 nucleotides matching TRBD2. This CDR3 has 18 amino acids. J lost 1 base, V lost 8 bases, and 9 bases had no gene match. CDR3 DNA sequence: TGTGCCAGCCAAGATCCGGGACTAGCGGGGGGGGGCACAGATACGCAGTATTTT. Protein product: CASQDPGLAGGGTDTQYF.

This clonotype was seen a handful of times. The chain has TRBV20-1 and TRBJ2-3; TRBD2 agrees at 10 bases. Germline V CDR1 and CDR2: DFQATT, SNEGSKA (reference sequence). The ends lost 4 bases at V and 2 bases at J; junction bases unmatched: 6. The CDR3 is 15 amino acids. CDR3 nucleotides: TGCAGTGCTACCGCACTAGCGGGGAACACAGATACGCAGTATTTT. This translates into CSATALAGNTDTQYF.

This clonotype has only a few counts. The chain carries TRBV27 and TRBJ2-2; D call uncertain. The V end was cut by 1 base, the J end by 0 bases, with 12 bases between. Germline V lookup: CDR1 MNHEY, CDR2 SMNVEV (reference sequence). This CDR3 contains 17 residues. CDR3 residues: CASSLLGRKANTGELFF. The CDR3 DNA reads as TGTGCCAGCAGTTTATTAGGTCGGAAGGCGAACACCGGGGAGCTGTTTTTT.

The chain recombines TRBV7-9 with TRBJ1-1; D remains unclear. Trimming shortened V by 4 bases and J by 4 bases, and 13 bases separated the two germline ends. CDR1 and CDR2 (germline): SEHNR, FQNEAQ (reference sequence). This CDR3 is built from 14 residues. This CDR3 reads CASSSLTGGTEAFF. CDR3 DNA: TGTGCCAGCAGCTCATTGACGGGTGGCACTGAAGCTTTCTTT.

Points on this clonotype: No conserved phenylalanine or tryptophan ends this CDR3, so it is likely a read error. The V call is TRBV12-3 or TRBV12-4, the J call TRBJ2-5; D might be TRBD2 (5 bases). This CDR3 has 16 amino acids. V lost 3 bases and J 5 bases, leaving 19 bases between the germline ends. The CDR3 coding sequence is TGTGCCAGCAGTTTCTCCCCCCCAACTAGGCCGGAGACCCAGTACGTC. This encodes CASSFSPPTRPETQYV.

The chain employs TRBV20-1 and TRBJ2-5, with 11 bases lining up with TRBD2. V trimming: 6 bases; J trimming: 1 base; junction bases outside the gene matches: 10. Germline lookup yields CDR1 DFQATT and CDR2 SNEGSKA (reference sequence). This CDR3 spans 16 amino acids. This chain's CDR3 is CSAPTGLAGGQETQYF. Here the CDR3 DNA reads TGCAGTGCCCCTACCGGGCTAGCGGGGGGCCAAGAGACCCAGTACTTC.

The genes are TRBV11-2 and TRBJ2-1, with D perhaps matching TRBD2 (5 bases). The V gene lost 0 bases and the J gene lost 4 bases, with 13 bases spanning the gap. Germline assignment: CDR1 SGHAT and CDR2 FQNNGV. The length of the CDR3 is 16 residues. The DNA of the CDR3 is TGTGCCAGCAGCTTAGATGGAGCGGCGCTATACAATGAGCAGTTCTTC. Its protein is CASSLDGAALYNEQFF.

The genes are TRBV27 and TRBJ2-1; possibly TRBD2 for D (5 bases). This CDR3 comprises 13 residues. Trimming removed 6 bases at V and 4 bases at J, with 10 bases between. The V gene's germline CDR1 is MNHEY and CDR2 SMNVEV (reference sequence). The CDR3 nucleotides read TGTGCCAGCAGACGCTGGGAGTACAATGAGCAGTTCTTC. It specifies CASRRWEYNEQFF.

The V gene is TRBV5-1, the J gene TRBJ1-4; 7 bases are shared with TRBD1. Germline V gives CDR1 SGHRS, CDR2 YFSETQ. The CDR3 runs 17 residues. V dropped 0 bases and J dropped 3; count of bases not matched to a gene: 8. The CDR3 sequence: CASSLVPPTGPNEKLFF. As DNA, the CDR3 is TGCGCCAGCAGCTTGGTTCCCCCGACAGGGCCTAATGAAAAACTGTTTTTT. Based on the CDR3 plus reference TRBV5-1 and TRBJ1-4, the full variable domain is KAGVTQTPRYLIKTRGQQVTLSCSPISGHRSVSWYQQTPGQGLQFLFEYFSETQRNKGNFPGRFSGRQFSNSRSEMNVSTLELGDSALYLCASSLVPPTGPNEKLFFGSGTQLSVL.

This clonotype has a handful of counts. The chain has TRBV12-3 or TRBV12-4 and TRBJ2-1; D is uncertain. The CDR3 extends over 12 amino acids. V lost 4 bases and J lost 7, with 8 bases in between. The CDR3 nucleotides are TGTGCCAGCAGTTCCCACAATAATGAGCAGTTCTTC. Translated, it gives CASSSHNNEQFF.

CDR3 coding DNA: TGTGCCAGCAGTTTCAGGGGGGCAGGTCCCTCGCAAGAAGAGCAGTACTTC. Encoded protein: CASSFRGAGPSQEEQYF. The V call is TRBV28, the J call TRBJ2-7, with D perhaps TRBD1 (7 bases). V was shortened by 3 bases and J by 7 bases, with 25 bases between the two germline ends. CDR1 is MDHEN, CDR2 SYDVKM, per germline. The CDR3 has 17 residues.